Sequencing of this T cell receptor (beta chain) was carried out in a study of human T cells and chemical hapten exposure. About the research overall: Sensitizing treatment utilized 2% DPC over a roughly 2 cm by roughly 2 cm portion of upper inner arm skin. A patient group, mainly female, showed alopecia areata, totalis or universalis. Study-wide points: DPC sensitization left the count of TCRs above 1 in 1000 unchanged.

MiXCR, run by TCRdb on the RACE reads, gives a single entry per CDR3 protein. The sample lists about 360,000 distinct CDR3 sequences, 6% to 8.5% seen once, with approximately 8.9% in the top ten. Time point described: patch test 1, 2 weeks after DPC sensitization. Indicated treatment: therapeutic diphenylcyclopropenone sensitization with weekly scalp DPC. The CDR3 is made up of 15 amino acids. CDR1 KGHDR and CDR2 SFDVKD come from the germline V gene. Germline trimming cut 1 base from V and 1 base from J; bases unmatched to any gene: 1. Worth noting for this clonotype: The target antigen is unknown.

Source: whole blood, taken in connection with sensitization to the hapten diphenylcyclopropenone (DPC). This rearrangement joins TRBV24-1 to TRBJ2-3, with 7 nucleotides matching TRBD2. The receptor comes from a woman younger than 30 with alopecia areata. Some clones in this sample may be carry-over from other donors' samples. The CDR3, as DNA: TGTGCCACCAGTGATTTCAGCGGGGGCACAGATACGCAGTATTTT. It codes for CATSDFSGGTDTQYF.